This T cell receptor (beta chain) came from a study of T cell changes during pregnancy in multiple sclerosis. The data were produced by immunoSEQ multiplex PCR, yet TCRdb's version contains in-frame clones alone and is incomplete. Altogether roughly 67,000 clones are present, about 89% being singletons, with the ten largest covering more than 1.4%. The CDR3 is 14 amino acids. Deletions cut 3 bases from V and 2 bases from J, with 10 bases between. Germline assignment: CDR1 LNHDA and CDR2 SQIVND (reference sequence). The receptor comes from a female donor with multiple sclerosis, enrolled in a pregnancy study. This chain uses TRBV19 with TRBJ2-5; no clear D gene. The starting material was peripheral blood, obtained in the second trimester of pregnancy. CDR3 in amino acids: CASSIRSLQETQYF. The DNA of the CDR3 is TGTGCCAGTAGTATTCGATCACTTCAAGAGACCCAGTACTTC.